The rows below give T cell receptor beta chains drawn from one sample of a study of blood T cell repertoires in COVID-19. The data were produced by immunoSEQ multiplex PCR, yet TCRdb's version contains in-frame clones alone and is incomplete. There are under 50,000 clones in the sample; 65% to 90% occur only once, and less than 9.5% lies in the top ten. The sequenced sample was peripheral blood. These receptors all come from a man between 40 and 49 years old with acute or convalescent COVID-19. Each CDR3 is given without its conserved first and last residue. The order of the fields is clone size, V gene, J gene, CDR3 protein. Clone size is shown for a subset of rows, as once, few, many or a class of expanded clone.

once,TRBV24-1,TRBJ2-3,ATSDFSADTQY
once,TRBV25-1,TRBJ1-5,ASSESGVRSQPQH
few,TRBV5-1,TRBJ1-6,ASSLVAGQGNSPLH
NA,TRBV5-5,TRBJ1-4,ASALQGWNELF
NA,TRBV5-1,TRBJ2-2,ASSLMTGLTGELF
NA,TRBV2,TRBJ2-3,ASSPTGGTDTQY
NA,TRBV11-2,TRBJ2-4,ASNGEAKNIQY
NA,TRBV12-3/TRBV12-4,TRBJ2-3,ASSPPGGDTQY
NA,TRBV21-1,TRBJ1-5,AVKQGTRGNQPQH
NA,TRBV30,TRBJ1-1,AWSVRGQGDKAF
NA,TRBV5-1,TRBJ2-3,ASKGAGRREITDTQY